This T cell receptor beta chain was captured by sequencing in a study of shared clonotypes between healthy human individuals. In the study overall: A couple of female and three male donors aged 18 to 49 were enrolled.

The germline gives CDR1 SGHTA, CDR2 FQGNSA. This CDR3 has 16 amino acids. Trimming cost V 1 base and J 7 bases, with 18 bases left between them. Sequenced by immunoSEQ multiplex PCR; TCRdb stores in-frame clones only, minus some. The sample lists roughly 410,000 clones; around 96% were seen once. The receptor comes from a young man in good health. V usage is TRBV7-2 and J usage is TRBJ2-3; D may be TRBD2 (5 bases). Sequenced sample: memory CD8+ T cells sorted from blood. Subset of the sample: CD45RO+ cells pooled with CCR7-negative TemRA cells. The CDR3 here is CASSLGRGLQRNTQYF. The CDR3 bases are TGTGCCAGCAGCTTAGGGCGAGGGCTCCAGAGGAATACGCAGTATTTT.